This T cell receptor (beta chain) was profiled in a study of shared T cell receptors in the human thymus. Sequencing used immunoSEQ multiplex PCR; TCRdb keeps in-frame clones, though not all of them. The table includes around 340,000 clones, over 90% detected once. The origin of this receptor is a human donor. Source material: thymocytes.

The CDR3 loop is CSVGTKGWVRDYTSNEQFF. CDR3 bases: TGCAGCGTAGGTACTAAGGGGTGGGTCCGGGACTACACCTCCAATGAGCAGTTCTTC. The V gene is TRBV29-1, the J gene TRBJ2-1; 7 bases line up with TRBD2. Germline V gene sequence: CDR1 SQVTM, CDR2 ANQGSEA. This CDR3 has 19 amino acids. V gave up 6 bases and J gave up 6 bases; unmatched junction bases: 26.